The 27 T cell receptor beta chains in this list originate from one sample, sequenced in a study of cytomegalovirus exposure and HLA in healthy donors. Use of 60 Vbeta and 13 Jbeta primers characterized the PCR. This table comes from immunoSEQ multiplex PCR, and its TCRdb copy is limited to in-frame clones, with some not included. The data show around 110,000 clones, with about 70% seen just once and 8.7% held by the top ten. Sequences were obtained from PBMCs. All receptors derive from a man aged 30 to 39 in good health and CMV-seropositive.

V usage is TRBV29-1 and J usage is TRBJ2-2; 8 bases match TRBD2. The V gene's germline CDR1 is SQVTM and CDR2 ANQGSEA. CDR3 length: 13 residues. Germline trimming cut 7 bases from V and 3 bases from J; bases unmatched to any gene: 4. The CDR3 is CSAGLADTGELFF. The CDR3 nucleotides read TGCAGCGCCGGACTAGCAGACACCGGGGAGCTGTTTTTT.

In its sample, this clone was seen a few times. This chain joins TRBV9 and TRBJ1-3, with 7 bases fitting TRBD1. Germline trimming cut 3 bases from V and 4 bases from J; bases unmatched to any gene: 4. From germline, CDR1 is SGDLS and CDR2 YYNGEE. This CDR3 is built from 14 residues. The chain's CDR3 is CASSDRGRGNTIYF. In DNA form, the CDR3 reads TGTGCCAGCAGCGACAGGGGACGAGGAAACACCATATATTTT.

This clone was seen just once. The V and J genes are TRBV30 and TRBJ1-2; 7 nucleotides align to TRBD1. Germline assignment: CDR1 GTSNPN and CDR2 SVGIG (reference sequence). This CDR3 region has 14 residues. V trimming: 4 bases; J trimming: 6 bases; junction bases outside the gene matches: 11. CDR3 bases: TGTGCCTGGACCGTGACAGGGTTGTATGATGGCTACACCTTC. Amino acids: CAWTVTGLYDGYTF.

The chain carries TRBV5-1 and TRBJ2-7, with D possibly being TRBD2 (5 bases). Germline CDR1 reads SGHRS; CDR2 reads YFSETQ. Trimming shortened V by 5 bases and J by 0 bases, and 12 bases separated the two germline ends. This CDR3 contains 14 residues. Written as DNA, the CDR3 is TGCGCCAGCAGTGACCCTGGGAGCTCCTACGAGCAGTACTTC. Amino acids: CASSDPGSSYEQYF.

The chain has TRBV10-3 and TRBJ1-1, with 7 bases lining up with TRBD1. Germline CDR1 and CDR2: ENHRY and SYGVKD. This CDR3 comprises 16 residues. V lost 2 bases to trimming and J lost 1 base; unmatched junction nucleotides: 7. CDR3: CAISEGGGLGNTEAFF. CDR3 sequence (DNA): TGTGCCATCAGTGAGGGAGGGGGCCTTGGGAACACTGAAGCTTTCTTT.

V usage is TRBV6-5 and J usage is TRBJ1-6; TRBD1 is a possible D gene (5 bases). CDR1 is MNHEY, CDR2 SVGAGI, per germline. The CDR3 runs 15 residues. The V end was cut by 0 bases, the J end by 7 bases, with 10 bases between. The CDR3: CASSYSGGRNSPLHF. The CDR3 region has the DNA TGTGCCAGCAGTTACTCTGGGGGGAGGAATTCACCCCTCCACTTT.

This clone has just a few counts. The rearrangement uses TRBV6-5 and TRBJ1-5; no clear D. The V and J ends lost 0 bases and 5 bases respectively, with 5 bases between them. Germline CDR1 reads MNHEY; CDR2 reads SVGAGI. The CDR3 covers 13 residues. CDR3 region: CASSYSRDQPQHF. The CDR3 DNA sequence: TGTGCCAGCAGTTACTCGCGGGATCAGCCCCAGCATTTT.

This clone was seen only a few times. This chain uses TRBV29-1 with TRBJ1-2, with 9 bases fitting TRBD1. The length of the CDR3 is 14 residues. After removal of 0 bases from V and 7 bases from J, the junction contained 6 bases not matched to a gene. Per germline, CDR1 SQVTM and CDR2 ANQGSEA. The CDR3 sequence: CSVEDRGTGFGYTF. CDR3 DNA: TGCAGCGTTGAAGATCGAGGGACAGGGTTTGGCTACACCTTC.

The V call is TRBV4-1, the J call TRBJ2-7; TRBD2 might be the D (6 bases). This CDR3 has 14 amino acids. Germline V gene lookup returns CDR1 MGHRA and CDR2 YSYEKL. The V gene lost 4 bases and the J gene lost 2 bases, with 12 bases spanning the gap. CDR3 bases: TGCGCCAGCAGCCGCTGGAGCGGGCCCTACGAGCAGTACTTC. This codes for CASSRWSGPYEQYF.

The rearrangement links TRBV27 to TRBJ2-2, with D possibly matching TRBD2 (5 bases). V lost 5 bases to trimming and J lost 3 bases, with 13 bases between them. Germline values: CDR1 MNHEY, CDR2 SMNVEV (reference sequence). This CDR3 region has 15 residues. This CDR3 reads CASSPWSGYTGELFF. CDR3 coding DNA: TGTGCCAGCAGTCCCTGGTCGGGATACACCGGGGAGCTGTTTTTT.

This clone came up a few times. The genes are TRBV4-1 and TRBJ2-2, with D perhaps matching TRBD1 (6 bases). The CDR3 spans 15 residues. Germline loops: CDR1 MGHRA, CDR2 YSYEKL. Trimming shortened V by 3 bases and J by 8 bases, and 16 bases separated the two germline ends. The CDR3 loop reads CASSQVLEQGGELFF. In nucleotides, the CDR3 is TGCGCCAGCAGCCAGGTGTTGGAACAGGGAGGGGAGCTGTTTTTT.

The chain has TRBV5-1 and TRBJ2-3; 9 nucleotides align to TRBD1. Per germline, CDR1 SGHRS and CDR2 YFSETQ. After removal of 0 bases from V and 2 bases from J, the junction contained 7 bases not matched to a gene. The length of the CDR3 is 17 residues. Here the CDR3 DNA reads TGCGCCAGCAGCTTGGTCCCGGGACAGGGACACACAGATACGCAGTATTTT. This encodes CASSLVPGQGHTDTQYF. The entire variable domain, with the rest obtained from reference TRBV5-1 and TRBJ2-3, is as follows: KAGVTQTPRYLIKTRGQQVTLSCSPISGHRSVSWYQQTPGQGLQFLFEYFSETQRNKGNFPGRFSGRQFSNSRSEMNVSTLELGDSALYLCASSLVPGQGHTDTQYFGPGTRLTVL.

The chain is built from TRBV5-1 and TRBJ1-2; D is ambiguous. There are 13 residues in the CDR3. Deletions cut 1 base from V and 2 bases from J, with 6 bases between. From germline, CDR1 is SGHRS and CDR2 YFSETQ. CDR3 loop: CASSLSVNYGYTF. The CDR3 DNA sequence: TGCGCCAGCAGCTTGTCCGTCAACTATGGCTACACCTTC.

This clone occurred a few times. The J gene is TRBJ2-3, the V gene TRBV11-3, with 13 bases matching TRBD2. Trimming at V came to 3 bases and at J to 3 bases, leaving 0 bases not matched to a gene. Germline values: CDR1 SGHNT, CDR2 YENEEA. CDR3 length: 15 residues. CDR3 coding DNA: TGTGCCAGCAGCTTGACTAGCGGGAGGACAGATACGCAGTATTTT. Encoded protein: CASSLTSGRTDTQYF.

The rearrangement links TRBV9 to TRBJ2-7, with 9 nucleotides matching TRBD1. CDR3 length: 17 amino acids. In germline, CDR1 is SGDLS, CDR2 YYNGEE. V was pared by 0 bases and J by 5 bases, with 12 bases of the junction left unmatched. In DNA form, the CDR3 reads TGTGCCAGCAGCGTAGCGGGTGGGGGACAGGGTAACGACGAGCAGTACTTC. Amino acid sequence: CASSVAGGGQGNDEQYF.

The gene calls are TRBV28 and TRBJ2-1; 12 nucleotides line up with TRBD2. CDR3 length: 17 residues. After removal of 7 bases from V and 0 bases from J, the junction contained 7 bases not matched to a gene. The V gene's germline CDR1 is MDHEN and CDR2 SYDVKM. In nucleotides, the CDR3 is TGTGCCAGCACTGGGACTAGCGGGTCTAGCTCCTACAATGAGCAGTTCTTC. Its translation: CASTGTSGSSSYNEQFF.

The chain has TRBV6-6 and TRBJ1-3; 7 nucleotides match TRBD1. CDR3 length: 14 amino acids. The V and J ends lost 5 bases and 4 bases, in that order; junction bases with no gene match: 5. Germline V gene lookup returns CDR1 MNHNY and CDR2 SVGAGI (reference sequence). The CDR3 nucleotides read TGTGCCAGCAGTGGAGGGGGCGAGGGAAACACCATATATTTT. This sequence encodes CASSGGGEGNTIYF.

The chain links TRBV15 to TRBJ1-5, with TRBD1 identical over 7 bases. The CDR3 runs to 14 residues. The V and J ends lost 2 bases and 7 bases, in that order; junction bases with no gene match: 5. In germline, CDR1 is LNHNV, CDR2 YYDKDF (reference sequence). As DNA, the CDR3 is TGTGCCACCAGCAGAAACAGGGGCGGCCAGCCCCAGCATTTT. Translation: CATSRNRGGQPQHF.

There are a few counts of this clone. CDR3 region: CASLGRTYEQYV. The CDR3 DNA follows: TGTGCCAGCCTGGGGCGTACCTACGAGCAGTACGTC. The chain has TRBV27 and TRBJ2-7, with a weak D call TRBD1 (5 bases). Trimming cost V 8 bases and J 2 bases, with 10 bases left between them. This CDR3 contains 12 residues. CDR1 MNHEY and CDR2 SMNVEV come from the germline V gene (reference sequence).

The sample holds a few counts of this clone. The genes are TRBV6-1 and TRBJ2-7; D call uncertain. CDR1 MNHNS and CDR2 SASEGT come from the germline V gene. The CDR3 consists of 15 residues. The V end was cut by 3 bases, the J end by 1 base, with 13 bases between. CDR3 in amino acids: CASSDRRRVSYEQYF. The CDR3 DNA sequence: TGTGCCAGCAGTGATCGTAGGAGAGTGTCCTACGAGCAGTACTTC.

V gene TRBV30 combines with J gene TRBJ1-5; the D gene is possibly TRBD1 (5 bases). The CDR3 covers 14 residues. CDR1 and CDR2 from the germline V gene are GTSNPN and SVGIG (reference sequence). Deletions cut 3 bases from V and 3 bases from J, with 12 bases between. CDR3 residues: CAWSPRVYNQPQHF. The DNA for the CDR3 is TGTGCCTGGAGCCCCAGGGTCTACAATCAGCCCCAGCATTTT.

The chain combines TRBV5-1 with TRBJ1-3; TRBD1 matches at 9 bases. The CDR3 runs to 14 residues. From germline, CDR1 is SGHRS and CDR2 YFSETQ. V was clipped by 4 bases and J by 4 bases; unmatched bases: 3. CDR3 loop: CASSPGTGGNTIYF. As DNA, the CDR3 is TGCGCCAGCAGCCCAGGGACAGGGGGAAACACCATATATTTT.

This chain joins TRBV29-1 and TRBJ1-5; TRBD1 might be the D (5 bases). Germline V gene data show CDR1 as SQVTM and CDR2 as ANQGSEA. V lost 4 bases and J lost 1, with 11 bases in between. The CDR3 totals 14 residues. CDR3 sequence reads: CSVAIQESNQPQHF. The CDR3 DNA sequence: TGCAGCGTTGCCATACAGGAAAGCAATCAGCCCCAGCATTTT.

There are a few counts of this clone. V and J are TRBV5-5 and TRBJ2-7, with no clear D. The V gene lost 3 bases and the J gene lost 2 bases, with 21 bases spanning the gap. The CDR3 spans 17 residues. Germline V gene sequence: CDR1 SGHKS, CDR2 YYEKEE (reference sequence). As DNA, the CDR3 is TGTGCCAGCAGCTCCCACTTCTCAGCGTCCCGGCCCTACGAGCAGTACTTC. Protein product: CASSSHFSASRPYEQYF.

The chain joins TRBV19 to TRBJ1-1, with D unclear. The V gene's germline CDR1 is LNHDA and CDR2 SQIVND (reference sequence). Trimming shortened V by 0 bases and J by 10 bases, and 15 bases separated the two germline ends. The CDR3 spans 14 residues. CDR3 amino acids: CASSIDRTAISAFF. The CDR3 bases are TGTGCCAGTAGTATAGATAGAACAGCTATATCAGCTTTCTTT.

There are a few counts of this clone. The V call is TRBV7-3, the J call TRBJ1-5; D is perhaps TRBD1 (5 bases). V was shortened by 5 bases and J by 6 bases, with 11 bases between the two germline ends. The CDR3 runs 13 residues. Germline CDR1 and CDR2: SGHTA and FQGTGA. CDR3 sequence: CASSPGGGQPQHF. CDR3 coding DNA: TGTGCCAGCAGCCCGGGCGGGGGTCAGCCCCAGCATTTT.

The genes are TRBV7-6 and TRBJ2-7, with D maybe TRBD2 (7 bases). CDR1 is SGHVS and CDR2 is FNYEAQ in the germline V gene. The CDR3 has 16 residues. V was shortened by 1 base and J by 1 base, with 14 bases between the two germline ends. The CDR3 reads CASSLEGGSISYEQYF. Here the CDR3 DNA reads TGTGCCAGCAGCTTAGAGGGGGGGTCCATTTCCTACGAGCAGTACTTC.